Each of the 16 T cell receptor beta chains below was sequenced from the same sample in a study of OX40 agonist ivuxolimab in advanced cancers. Assay: immunoSEQ multiplex PCR; the TCRdb copy retains only in-frame clones and omits some. Of about 82,000 clones listed, over 80% were seen once; the top ten hold 7.4%. Sample: CD4+ or CD8+ T cells sorted from blood, taken in a trial of the OX40 agonist ivuxolimab. These receptors were taken from an adult with an advanced solid tumor such as melanoma, head and neck, liver or kidney cancer.

Note on this clone: Distinct nucleotide sequences in the sample also encode this CDR3. The CDR3 loop reads CASSFGDSNEKLFF. The CDR3 DNA is TGTGCCAGCAGTTTTGGTGACAGTAATGAAAAACTGTTTTTT. The chain employs TRBV27 and TRBJ1-4, with TRBD1 as a possible D gene (5 bases). The CDR3 spans 14 residues. The V gene's germline CDR1 is MNHEY and CDR2 SMNVEV (reference sequence). V was shortened by 3 bases and J by 4 bases, with 9 bases between the two germline ends.

In DNA, the CDR3 is TGTGCCATCAGTACAGGGGGCACTGAAGCTTTCTTT. It specifies CAISTGGTEAFF. The V gene is TRBV10-3, the J gene TRBJ1-1; 8 nucleotides line up with TRBD1. Germline V gene data show CDR1 as ENHRY and CDR2 as SYGVKD. Unmatched junction bases numbered 0, after V lost 5 bases and J lost 4 bases. The CDR3 sequence is 12 residues long.

The chain has TRBV9 and TRBJ2-1; tentative D call: TRBD2 (6 bases). Per the germline V gene, CDR1 is SGDLS and CDR2 is YYNGEE. V was trimmed by 0 bases and J by 6 bases, leaving 16 bases between them. The CDR3 spans 16 residues. CDR3 loop: CASSVDRGGGGNEQFF. Written as DNA, the CDR3 is TGTGCCAGCAGCGTAGATCGGGGAGGTGGGGGCAATGAGCAGTTCTTC.

The rearrangement links TRBV7-3 to TRBJ1-5; TRBD1 aligns across 8 bases. The germline V gene has CDR1 SGHTA and CDR2 FQGTGA. The CDR3 has 14 residues. Germline trimming cut 5 bases from V and 6 bases from J; bases unmatched to any gene: 6. The CDR3 sequence: CASSAGGPSQPQHF. The CDR3 DNA sequence: TGTGCCAGCAGCGCAGGGGGCCCCAGTCAGCCCCAGCATTTT.

The V gene is TRBV5-1, the J gene TRBJ2-3, with unresolved D. Trimming removed 0 bases from V and 0 bases from J, with 14 bases in between. This CDR3 contains 17 residues. Germline V gives CDR1 SGHRS, CDR2 YFSETQ. CDR3 coding DNA: TGCGCCAGCAGCTTGGGTGTCGGCGCCTCTAGCACAGATACGCAGTATTTT. Encoded protein: CASSLGVGASSTDTQYF.

The chain couples TRBV28 to TRBJ2-3; 14 nucleotides agree with TRBD2. There are 17 residues in the CDR3. The V and J ends lost 3 bases and 6 bases, in that order; junction bases with no gene match: 8. Germline CDR1 and CDR2: MDHEN and SYDVKM. CDR3 residues: CASSLGTSGSWSDTQYF. The CDR3 DNA reads as TGTGCCAGCAGTTTGGGGACTAGCGGGAGTTGGTCCGATACGCAGTATTTT.

The chain couples TRBV19 to TRBJ1-6, with D hard to call. The CDR3 has 14 amino acids. CDR1 and CDR2 from the germline V gene are LNHDA and SQIVND (reference sequence). The V end lost 6 bases, the J end lost 7 bases, and 13 bases lay between the germline ends. The chain's CDR3 is CASSFSVANSPLHF. The CDR3 coding sequence is TGTGCCAGTAGCTTCTCCGTGGCGAATTCACCCCTCCACTTT.

The chain uses TRBV2 and TRBJ1-2; tentatively, D is TRBD1 (5 bases). CDR1 and CDR2 (germline): SNHLY, FYNNEI. The V and J ends lost 11 bases and 0 bases respectively, with 13 bases between them. This CDR3 has 13 residues. This chain's CDR3 is CAVRLRANYGYTF. CDR3 coding DNA: TGTGCCGTGCGACTCAGGGCTAACTATGGCTACACCTTC.

This chain links TRBV9 with TRBJ2-3, with D perhaps given as TRBD1 or TRBD2 (5 bases each). The germline gives CDR1 SGDLS, CDR2 YYNGEE. This CDR3 spans 15 amino acids. The germline V and J ends were trimmed by 4 bases and 0 bases, with 12 bases remaining between them. CDR3 DNA sequence: TGTGCCAGCAGCCCCTGGGACCGAAGCACAGATACGCAGTATTTT. Translating it yields CASSPWDRSTDTQYF.

The chain uses TRBV6-1 and TRBJ2-7; D unclear. V was pared by 2 bases and J by 2 bases, with 10 bases between. The germline V gene encodes CDR1 MNHNS and CDR2 SASEGT. The CDR3 is made up of 14 amino acids. As DNA, the CDR3 is TGTGCCAGCAGTGAACAACAGAACACCTACGAGCAGTACTTC. This translates into CASSEQQNTYEQYF.

V and J are TRBV11-3 and TRBJ1-3, with D unclear. The CDR3 sequence is 14 residues long. Trimming left V 5 bases short and J 4 bases short, with 12 bases between. Germline V gene data show CDR1 as SGHNT and CDR2 as YENEEA. The CDR3 sequence: CASSADGKGNTIYF. In DNA, the CDR3 is TGTGCCAGCAGCGCCGACGGGAAAGGAAACACCATATATTTT.

The sample holds a few counts of this clone. This rearrangement joins TRBV9 to TRBJ1-1; D call uncertain. CDR3 length equals 13 residues. Trimming cost V 3 bases and J 0 bases, with 6 bases left between them. CDR1 and CDR2 from the germline V gene are SGDLS and YYNGEE. Here the CDR3 DNA reads TGTGCCAGCAGCGGAGATTTGAACACTGAAGCTTTCTTT. Its translation is CASSGDLNTEAFF. The whole variable domain, filled in from reference TRBV9 and TRBJ1-1, reads DSGVTQTPKHLITATGQRVTLRCSPRSGDLSVYWYQQSLDQGLQFLIQYYNGEERAKGNILERFSAQQFPDLHSELNLSSLELGDSALYFCASSGDLNTEAFFGQGTRLTVV.

The V and J genes are TRBV28 and TRBJ2-1, with 9 bases identical to TRBD2. Looked up from germline, CDR1 is MDHEN and CDR2 is SYDVKM. The CDR3 extends over 15 amino acids. The trim removed 6 bases at V and 4 bases at J, leaving 7 bases unmatched. The CDR3 DNA reads as TGTGCCAGCAGCCCCCGGACTAGCGTATACAATGAGCAGTTCTTC. Residues: CASSPRTSVYNEQFF.

This clone has only one observation. This rearrangement joins TRBV4-1 to TRBJ2-2; 10 bases are a match to TRBD2. J was trimmed by 3 bases and V by 4 bases; bases with no gene match: 5. Germline loops: CDR1 MGHRA, CDR2 YSYEKL. The length of the CDR3 is 16 residues. In DNA, the CDR3 is TGCGCCAGCAGCCCGCTAGGACTAGCGGACACCGGGGAGCTGTTTTTT. Its translation is CASSPLGLADTGELFF.

This chain links TRBV5-1 with TRBJ2-5; 7 bases align to TRBD1. J was trimmed by 2 bases and V by 0 bases; bases with no gene match: 1. CDR3 length: 14 residues. The germline V gene has CDR1 SGHRS and CDR2 YFSETQ. In DNA form, the CDR3 reads TGCGCCAGCAGCTTGGGCAGGGGGCAAGAGACCCAGTACTTC. As protein: CASSLGRGQETQYF.

This chain links TRBV7-8 with TRBJ2-7, with 8 positions matching TRBD2. The CDR3 is made up of 15 amino acids. The ends lost 1 base at V and 2 bases at J; junction bases unmatched: 4. Germline V gene sequence: CDR1 SGHVS, CDR2 FQNEAQ. CDR3 in amino acids: CASSLEAGVPYEQYF. Here the CDR3 DNA reads TGTGCCAGCAGCTTAGAAGCGGGAGTGCCCTACGAGCAGTACTTC.